This T cell receptor (beta chain) was sequenced for a study of T cell responses to AZD1222 COVID-19 vaccine. Study findings and constraints: Seropositive AZD1222 recipients at baseline numbered only five or six.

The CDR3 covers 14 residues. V was clipped by 3 bases and J by 0 bases, with 6 bases between them. Germline CDR1 is MNHNS and CDR2 is SASEGT. In this sample, this clone turned up once. Its antigen is currently unknown. TCRdb's copy holds only in-frame clones and misses some; the assay was immunoSEQ multiplex PCR. The sample has 43,000 or so clones, roughly 87% seen once; the top ten hold about 40%. The chain links TRBV6-1 to TRBJ1-3; D is ambiguous. The origin of this receptor is an adult who received the AZD1222 COVID-19 vaccine. The source material was peripheral blood, sampled 28 days after the second AZD1222 dose. CDR3: CASSDIISGNTIYF. The DNA of the CDR3 is TGTGCCAGCAGTGATATAATCTCTGGAAACACCATATATTTT.